This T cell receptor beta chain originates from a study of breast tumors, draining lymph nodes, adjacent tissues. Breast cancer patients provided tissue from their axillary draining lymph nodes. The CDR3 has 19 amino acids. With V trimmed by 0 bases and J by 1 base, 7 bases remained unmatched. Germline lookup yields CDR1 LGHNA and CDR2 YSLEER. TCRdb used MiXCR to reprocess the multiplex PCR reads, holding one entry per CDR3 protein. This repertoire shows roughly 110,000 distinct CDR3 sequences, 30% found once; its top ten account for approximately 5%. This clonotype was seen repeatedly, ten times or more.

The sequenced material came from axillary lymph node tissue. The TCR was taken from a female donor with breast cancer. Some clones in this sample may be carry-over from other donors' samples. This chain links TRBV4-3 with TRBJ2-2; 11 bases match TRBD2. DNA of the CDR3: TGCGCCAGCAGCCAAGATGAGGTAGCGGGGGGGCTGAACACCGGGGAGCTGTTTTTT. Amino acid sequence: CASSQDEVAGGLNTGELFF.